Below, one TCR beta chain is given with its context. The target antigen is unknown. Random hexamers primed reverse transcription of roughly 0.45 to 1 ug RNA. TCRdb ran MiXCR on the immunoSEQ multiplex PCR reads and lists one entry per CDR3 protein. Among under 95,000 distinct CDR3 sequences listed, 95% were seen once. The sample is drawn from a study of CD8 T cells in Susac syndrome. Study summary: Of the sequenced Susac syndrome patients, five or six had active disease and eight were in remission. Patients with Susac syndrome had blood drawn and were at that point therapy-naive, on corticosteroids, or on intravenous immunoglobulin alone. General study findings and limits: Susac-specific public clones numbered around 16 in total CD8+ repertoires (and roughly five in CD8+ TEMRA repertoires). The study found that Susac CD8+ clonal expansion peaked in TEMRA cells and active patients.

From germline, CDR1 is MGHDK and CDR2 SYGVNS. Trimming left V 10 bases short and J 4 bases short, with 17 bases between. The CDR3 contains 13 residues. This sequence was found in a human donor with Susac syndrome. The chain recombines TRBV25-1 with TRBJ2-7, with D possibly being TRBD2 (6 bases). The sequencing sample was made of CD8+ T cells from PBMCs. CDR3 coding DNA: TGTGCCACGGGGGACTCAAGATTATACGAGCAGTACTTC. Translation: CATGDSRLYEQYF.